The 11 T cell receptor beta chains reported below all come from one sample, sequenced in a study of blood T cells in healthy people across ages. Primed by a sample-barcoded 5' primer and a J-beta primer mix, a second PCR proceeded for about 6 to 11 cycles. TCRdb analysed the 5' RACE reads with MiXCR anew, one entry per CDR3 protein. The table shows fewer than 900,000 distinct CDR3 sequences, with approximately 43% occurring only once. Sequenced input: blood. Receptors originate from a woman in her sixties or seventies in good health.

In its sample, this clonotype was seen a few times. The DNA of the CDR3 is TGTGCCAGCAGTTTTAGGGGGGCAGATACGCAGTATTTT. It yields the protein CASSFRGADTQYF. The rearrangement joins TRBV11-2 to TRBJ2-3; D is possibly TRBD1 or TRBD2 (6 bases each). Germline lookup yields CDR1 SGHAT and CDR2 FQNNGV. The CDR3 sequence is 13 residues long. Between the trimmed V and J ends, which lost 6 bases and 4 bases, there was a span of 11 bases.

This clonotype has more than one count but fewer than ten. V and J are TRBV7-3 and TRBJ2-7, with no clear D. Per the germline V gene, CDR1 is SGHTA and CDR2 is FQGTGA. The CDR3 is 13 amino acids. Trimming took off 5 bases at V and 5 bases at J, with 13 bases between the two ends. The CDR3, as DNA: TGTGCCAGCAGCCCCCCGTTTTCCGACGAGCAGTACTTC. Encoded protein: CASSPPFSDEQYF.

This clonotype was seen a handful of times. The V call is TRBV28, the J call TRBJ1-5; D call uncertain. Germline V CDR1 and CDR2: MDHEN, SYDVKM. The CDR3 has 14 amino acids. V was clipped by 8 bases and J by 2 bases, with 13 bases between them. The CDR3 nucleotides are TGTGCCAGCTCACCACCGGGAGGCAATCAGCCCCAGCATTTT. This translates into CASSPPGGNQPQHF.

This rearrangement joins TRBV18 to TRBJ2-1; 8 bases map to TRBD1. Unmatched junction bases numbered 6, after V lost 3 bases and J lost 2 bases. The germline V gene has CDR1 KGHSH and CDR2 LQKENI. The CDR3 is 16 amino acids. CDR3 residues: CASSPRATGAYNEQFF. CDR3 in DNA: TGTGCCAGCTCACCGCGCGCGACAGGGGCCTACAATGAGCAGTTCTTC.

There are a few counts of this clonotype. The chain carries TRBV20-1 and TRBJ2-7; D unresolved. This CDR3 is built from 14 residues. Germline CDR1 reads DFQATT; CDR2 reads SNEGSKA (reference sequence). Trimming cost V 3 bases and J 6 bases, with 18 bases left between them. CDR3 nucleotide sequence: TGCAGTGCTAGTAGGGATCTCAAGCCGGCCGAGCAGTACTTC. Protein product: CSASRDLKPAEQYF.

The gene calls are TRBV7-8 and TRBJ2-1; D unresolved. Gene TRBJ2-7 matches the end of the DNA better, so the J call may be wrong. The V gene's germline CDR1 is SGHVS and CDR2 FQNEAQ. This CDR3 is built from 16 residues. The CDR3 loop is CASSFSNQHPYNEQYF. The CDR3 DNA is TGTGCCAGCAGCTTTTCTAACCAGCATCCCTACAATGAGCAGTACTTC.

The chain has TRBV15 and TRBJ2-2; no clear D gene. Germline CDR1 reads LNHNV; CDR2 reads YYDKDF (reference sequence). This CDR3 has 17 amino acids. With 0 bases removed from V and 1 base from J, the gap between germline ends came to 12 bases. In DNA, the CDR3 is TGTGCCACCAGCAGAGACATTTCCCGAGTGAACACCGGGGAGCTGTTTTTT. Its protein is CATSRDISRVNTGELFF.

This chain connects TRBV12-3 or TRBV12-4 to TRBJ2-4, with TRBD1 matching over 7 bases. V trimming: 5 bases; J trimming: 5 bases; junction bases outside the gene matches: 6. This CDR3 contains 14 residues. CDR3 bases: TGTGCCAGCAGTCGAACAGGGACAGAAAACATTCAGTACTTC. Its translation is CASSRTGTENIQYF.

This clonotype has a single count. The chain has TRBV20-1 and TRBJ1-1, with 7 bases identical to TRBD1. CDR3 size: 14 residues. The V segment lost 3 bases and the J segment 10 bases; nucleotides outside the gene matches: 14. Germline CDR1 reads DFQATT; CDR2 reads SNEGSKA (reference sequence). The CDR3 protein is CSARPGQLFWGAFF. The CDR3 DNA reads TGCAGTGCTAGGCCGGGACAGCTCTTTTGGGGAGCTTTCTTT.

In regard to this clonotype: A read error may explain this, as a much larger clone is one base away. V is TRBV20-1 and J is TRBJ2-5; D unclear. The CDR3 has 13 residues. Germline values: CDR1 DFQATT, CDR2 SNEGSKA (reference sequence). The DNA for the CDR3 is TGCAGTGCCAGATGGGCCGCCCAAGAGACCAAGTACTTC. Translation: CSARWAAQETKYF.

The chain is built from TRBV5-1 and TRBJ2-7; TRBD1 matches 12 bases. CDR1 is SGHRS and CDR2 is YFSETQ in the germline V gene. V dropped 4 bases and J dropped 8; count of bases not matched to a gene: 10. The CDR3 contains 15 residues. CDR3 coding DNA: TGCGCCAGCAGCCCGCGGGGACAGGGGGCCCACAAGCAGTACTTC. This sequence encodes CASSPRGQGAHKQYF.